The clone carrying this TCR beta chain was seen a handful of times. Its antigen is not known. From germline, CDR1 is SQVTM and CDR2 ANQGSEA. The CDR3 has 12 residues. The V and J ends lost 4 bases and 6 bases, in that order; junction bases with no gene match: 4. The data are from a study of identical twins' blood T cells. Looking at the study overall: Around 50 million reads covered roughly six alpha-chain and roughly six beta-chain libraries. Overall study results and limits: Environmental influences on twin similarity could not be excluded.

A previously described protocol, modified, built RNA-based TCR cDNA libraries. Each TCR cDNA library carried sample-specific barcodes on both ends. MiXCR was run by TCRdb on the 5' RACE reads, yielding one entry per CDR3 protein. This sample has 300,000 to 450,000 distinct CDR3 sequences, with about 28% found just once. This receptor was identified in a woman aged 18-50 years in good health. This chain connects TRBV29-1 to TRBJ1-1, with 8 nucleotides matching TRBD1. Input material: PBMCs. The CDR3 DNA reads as TGCAGCGTTGCAGGGGGCGCTTCTGAAGCTTTCTTT. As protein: CSVAGGASEAFF. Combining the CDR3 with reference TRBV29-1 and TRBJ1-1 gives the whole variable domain SAVISQKPSRDICQRGTSLTIQCQVDSQVTMMFWYRQQPGQSLTLIATANQGSEATYESGFVIDKFPISRPNLTFSTLTVSNMSPEDSSIYLCSVAGGASEAFFGQGTRLTVV.